The next 17 T cell receptor beta chains were all read from a single sample in a study of cytomegalovirus exposure and HLA in healthy donors. In the PCR, 60 Vbeta and 13 Jbeta primers were used. Sequencing used immunoSEQ multiplex PCR; TCRdb keeps in-frame clones, though not all of them. This repertoire shows more than 80,000 clones, around three fifths found once; its top ten account for approximately 16%. The sample was PBMCs. The receptors originated from a woman aged 35 to 49 in good health and CMV-seropositive.

This chain links TRBV6-4 with TRBJ1-1; D unclear. Germline V gene lookup returns CDR1 MRHNA and CDR2 SNTAGT. There are 14 residues in the CDR3. The V end was cut by 0 bases, the J end by 4 bases, with 9 bases between. CDR3 loop: CASSDSTGSTEAFF. DNA for the CDR3: TGTGCCAGCAGTGACTCGACGGGAAGCACTGAAGCTTTCTTT.

The CDR3 loop reads CASSLGQGQVTQYF. CDR3 DNA sequence: TGCGCCAGCAGTTTAGGACAGGGTCAGGTTACGCAGTATTTT. The chain combines TRBV5-1 with TRBJ2-3; 8 positions match TRBD1. The germline gives CDR1 SGHRS, CDR2 YFSETQ. J gave up 8 bases and V 5 bases, and 10 bases lay outside the gene matches. The CDR3 spans 14 residues.

The chain combines TRBV27 with TRBJ1-3; D gene ambiguous. V lost 6 bases and J 0 bases, leaving 6 bases between the germline ends. Germline assignment: CDR1 MNHEY and CDR2 SMNVEV (reference sequence). The CDR3 spans 13 residues. In nucleotides, the CDR3 is TGTGCCAGCAGACTTAACTCTGGAAACACCATATATTTT. Translating gives CASRLNSGNTIYF.

This chain uses TRBV29-1 with TRBJ2-5; tentative D call: TRBD2 (5 bases). From germline, CDR1 is SQVTM and CDR2 ANQGSEA. CDR3 size: 14 residues. Trimming removed 6 bases from V and 1 base from J, with 15 bases in between. For the CDR3, the DNA is TGCAGCGTCCCAAACCCGGAGGCCCAAGAGACCCAGTACTTC. Translating it yields CSVPNPEAQETQYF. Supplemented by reference TRBV29-1 and TRBJ2-5, the full variable domain reads SAVISQKPSRDICQRGTSLTIQCQVDSQVTMMFWYRQQPGQSLTLIATANQGSEATYESGFVIDKFPISRPNLTFSTLTVSNMSPEDSSIYLCSVPNPEAQETQYFGPGTRLLVL.

The J gene is TRBJ2-3, the V gene TRBV5-1; 8 positions match TRBD2. V lost 1 base and J lost 2; bases outside the gene matches: 3. CDR1 is SGHRS and CDR2 is YFSETQ in the germline V gene. This CDR3 contains 15 residues. CDR3 protein: CASSLNGRVTDTQYF. DNA for the CDR3: TGCGCCAGCAGCTTGAACGGGAGGGTCACAGATACGCAGTATTTT.

The chain employs TRBV27 and TRBJ2-5, with 7 bases identical to TRBD2. CDR1 is MNHEY and CDR2 is SMNVEV in the germline V gene (reference sequence). V was clipped by 8 bases and J by 4 bases; unmatched bases: 4. The CDR3 consists of 12 residues. CDR3 nucleotide sequence: TGTGCCAGCGGGGGACTATTAGAGACCCAGTACTTC. This encodes CASGGLLETQYF.

This chain uses TRBV6-1 with TRBJ2-7; D may be TRBD1 (7 bases). The CDR3 length is 15 residues. The germline gives CDR1 MNHNS, CDR2 SASEGT. Trimming removed 4 bases at V and 5 bases at J, with 18 bases between. The CDR3 coding sequence is TGTGCCAGCAGTGGCCGTGCAGGGGGGAAAGACGAGCAGTACTTC. Amino acids: CASSGRAGGKDEQYF.

The V call is TRBV4-1, the J call TRBJ2-3, with a tentative D call TRBD2 (6 bases). The CDR3 is made up of 16 amino acids. Trimming pared 1 base from V and 2 bases from J, leaving 13 bases between. Looked up from germline, CDR1 is MGHRA and CDR2 is YSYEKL. The CDR3 DNA reads as TGCGCCAGCAGCCAAGTCCTCGCGGGATTCACAGATACGCAGTATTTT. Translation gives CASSQVLAGFTDTQYF.

The chain has TRBV10-3 and TRBJ2-1; D is possibly TRBD1 (5 bases). This CDR3 is 10 amino acids long. V was clipped by 9 bases and J by 9 bases, with 9 bases between them. The germline V gene encodes CDR1 ENHRY and CDR2 SYGVKD. DNA for the CDR3: TGTGCCATAGGGGTAGCTGAGCAGTTCTTC. Translating it yields CAIGVAEQFF.

The chain combines TRBV2 with TRBJ1-1, with TRBD1 as a possible D gene (5 bases). V dropped 2 bases and J dropped 7 bases, with 8 bases sitting between them. Germline assignment: CDR1 SNHLY and CDR2 FYNNEI. The CDR3 consists of 12 residues. The CDR3 is CASSELDNEAFF. The CDR3 DNA reads as TGTGCCAGCAGTGAATTGGACAATGAAGCTTTCTTT.

This clone has only a few counts. The chain uses TRBV7-3 and TRBJ2-7; 7 bases line up with TRBD1. Trimming cost V 5 bases and J 5 bases; bases outside gene matches: 9. The CDR3 extends over 14 amino acids. Looked up from germline, CDR1 is SGHTA and CDR2 is FQGTGA. CDR3 sequence (DNA): TGTGCCAGCAGCAACCTGACAGGGTTCCACGAGCAGTACTTC. Amino acid sequence: CASSNLTGFHEQYF.

This clone showed up just a few times. CDR3 loop: CASTYREAREQYF. CDR3 sequence (DNA): TGTGCCAGCACCTATAGGGAGGCGCGTGAGCAGTACTTC. This sequence joins TRBV7-2 and TRBJ2-7; D might be TRBD2 (6 bases). The CDR3 is made up of 13 amino acids. CDR1 and CDR2 (germline): SGHTA, FQGNSA. V lost 7 bases and J lost 7, with 17 bases in between.

The rearrangement joins TRBV19 to TRBJ1-5; D not resolved. Trimming cost V 2 bases and J 7 bases, with 18 bases left between them. CDR1 LNHDA and CDR2 SQIVND come from the germline V gene (reference sequence). CDR3 length equals 16 residues. The CDR3 loop is CASSIRARRESQPQHF. DNA for the CDR3: TGTGCCAGTAGTATACGGGCCAGACGGGAGAGCCAGCCCCAGCATTTT.

The chain links TRBV30 to TRBJ2-5, with D possibly TRBD2 on 6 matching bases. This CDR3 is built from 13 residues. Germline assignment: CDR1 GTSNPN and CDR2 SVGIG (reference sequence). Trimming shortened V by 0 bases and J by 5 bases, and 10 bases separated the two germline ends. CDR3 nucleotide sequence: TGTGCCTGGAGTGTCCGGGAGCGGGAGACCCAGTACTTC. It codes for CAWSVRERETQYF. Supplemented by reference TRBV30 and TRBJ2-5, the full variable domain reads SQTIHQWPATLVQPVGSPLSLECTVEGTSNPNLYWYRQAAGRGLQLLFYSVGIGQISSEVPQNLSASRPQDRQFILSSKKLLLSDSGFYLCAWSVRERETQYFGPGTRLLVL.

The rearrangement links TRBV15 to TRBJ1-1, with D unresolved. Trimming removed 1 base from V and 1 base from J, with 10 bases in between. The CDR3 runs to 15 residues. Per the germline V gene, CDR1 is LNHNV and CDR2 is YYDKDF (reference sequence). This CDR3 is CATSRGPGENTEAFF. CDR3 nucleotides: TGTGCCACCAGCAGAGGGCCGGGTGAGAACACTGAAGCTTTCTTT.

Of note for this clone: The junction differs from germline at one of its ends, possibly a read error. The V and J genes are TRBV5-1 and TRBJ1-2, with D perhaps matching TRBD1 (6 bases). The CDR3 spans 13 residues. Germline V gene lookup returns CDR1 SGHRS and CDR2 YFSETQ. CDR3 residues: CASSFSGELGYAF. The CDR3 bases are TGCGCCAGCAGCTTCTCAGGGGAGTTGGGCTACGCCTTC.

A single count supports this clone. V usage is TRBV7-2 and J usage is TRBJ2-7; perhaps TRBD2 as D (6 bases). Germline lookup yields CDR1 SGHTA and CDR2 FQGNSA. This CDR3 contains 14 residues. Trimming pared 2 bases from V and 7 bases from J, leaving 15 bases between. CDR3 bases: TGTGCCAGCAGCTTAAACGCGGGAAGGGAAGAGCAGTACTTC. It encodes CASSLNAGREEQYF.